This is a list of T cell receptor beta chains from one sample in a study of cytomegalovirus exposure and HLA in healthy donors. The protocol was immunoSEQ multiplex PCR, while the TCRdb copy is restricted to in-frame clones and leaves out a portion. The sample shows more than 100,000 clones, approximately 64% of them seen only once. The sample was PBMCs. The receptor source for this set is a woman between 35 and 50 years old in good health and CMV-seronegative. Each CDR3 is given with its conserved first and last residue. A D gene is named only where the DNA matches it firmly. The size field is filled for only some rows; it gives once, few, many or a size class.

j_gene	abundance	v_gene	d_gene	CDR3aa	CDR3nt
TRBJ2-7	NA	TRBV6-5	NA	CASSYSYTRSYEQYF	TGTGCCAGCAGTTACTCGTATACACGTTCCTACGAGCAGTACTTC
TRBJ2-1	few	TRBV30	TRBD2	CAWSATSGGRNEQFF	TGTGCCTGGAGTGCGACTAGCGGGGGGAGGAATGAGCAGTTCTTC
TRBJ1-3	NA	TRBV4-1	TRBD1	CASSPDRVRNTIYF	TGCGCCAGCAGTCCAGACAGGGTTCGAAACACCATATATTTT
TRBJ2-4	NA	TRBV18	NA	CASSPEEARNIQYF	TGTGCCAGCTCACCGGAGGAAGCCAGAAACATTCAGTACTTC
TRBJ2-1	NA	TRBV10-1	NA	CASRSPPRNEQFF	TGCGCCAGCAGGAGCCCTCCCCGGAATGAGCAGTTCTTC
TRBJ2-1	NA	TRBV9	TRBD2	CASGDPGGSSYNEQFF	TGTGCCAGTGGGGACCCGGGGGGTAGCTCCTACAATGAGCAGTTCTTC
TRBJ1-3	NA	TRBV7-2	NA	CASSLGATGNTIYF	TGTGCCAGCAGCTTAGGGGCAACTGGAAACACCATATATTTT
TRBJ1-5	NA	TRBV6-5	TRBD1	CASSSLQGNQPQHF	TGTGCCAGCAGTTCGCTACAGGGGAATCAGCCCCAGCATTTT
TRBJ2-7	NA	TRBV6-1	NA	CASSVGVYEQYF	TGTGCCAGCAGTGTCGGGGTCTACGAGCAGTACTTC
TRBJ1-2	few	TRBV4-3	NA	CASSQDQGNYGYTF	TGCGCCAGCAGCCAAGATCAGGGTAACTATGGCTACACCTTC
TRBJ2-7	NA	TRBV15	NA	CATSRDRLYEQYF	TGTGCCACCAGCAGAGACCGACTTTACGAGCAGTACTTC
TRBJ1-1	NA	TRBV6-5	NA	CASSYSRGNTEAFF	TGTGCTAGCAGTTACTCCCGCGGGAACACTGAAGCTTTCTTT
TRBJ2-6	NA	TRBV6-6	TRBD1	CATTGTGQGGANVLTF	TGTGCCACCACAGGGACAGGGCAAGGTGGGGCCAACGTCCTGACTTTC